These 8 T cell receptor beta chains share one sample of origin, sequenced in a study of siplizumab effects on memory and regulatory T cells. Produced via immunoSEQ multiplex PCR; TCRdb's table is partial and in-frame only. The sample gives about 100,000 clones, 75% to 95% of which show up once; roughly 0.16% is in the top ten. Sequencing was done on a sample of CD4+ T cells sorted from blood. These receptors were obtained from a human donor in good health.

The CDR3 DNA reads TGCGCCAGCAGCTTGGACTACACCTCCTATAATTCACCCCTCCACTTT. As protein: CASSLDYTSYNSPLHF. The chain combines TRBV5-1 with TRBJ1-6; D remains ambiguous. The germline V gene encodes CDR1 SGHRS and CDR2 YFSETQ. The CDR3 consists of 16 residues. The V end was cut by 0 bases, the J end by 0 bases, with 7 bases between.

The chain carries TRBV10-1 and TRBJ2-1; TRBD1 or TRBD2 may be the D gene (6 bases each). The CDR3 sequence is 17 residues long. With 7 bases removed from V and 0 bases from J, the gap between germline ends came to 19 bases. Germline CDR1 and CDR2: WNHNN and SYGVQD (reference sequence). This chain's CDR3 is CASMEHGGLSSYNEQFF. The CDR3 region has the DNA TGCGCCAGCATGGAGCATGGGGGGCTTAGCTCCTACAATGAGCAGTTCTTC.

This clone has only a few counts. J is TRBJ2-7 and V is TRBV6-5, with TRBD1 identical over 8 bases. V trimming: 0 bases; J trimming: 3 bases; junction bases outside the gene matches: 4. CDR1 and CDR2 from the germline V gene are MNHEY and SVGAGI. This CDR3 spans 15 amino acids. The CDR3 DNA is TGTGCCAGCAGTTACTCTGAGGGACAGGTCTACGAGCAGTACTTC. Translation: CASSYSEGQVYEQYF.

V gene TRBV5-1 combines with J gene TRBJ2-1; D is ambiguous. The germline CDR1 and CDR2 sequences are SGHRS and YFSETQ. The CDR3 contains 13 residues. V shed 2 bases and J shed 7 bases, with 10 bases lying between them. The CDR3 is CASSFDMSNEQFF. The DNA for the CDR3 is TGCGCCAGCAGCTTCGATATGAGTAATGAGCAGTTCTTC.

The V and J genes are TRBV6-4 and TRBJ2-1; TRBD1 aligns across 7 bases. CDR1 and CDR2 from the germline V gene are MRHNA and SNTAGT. The CDR3 loop spans 14 amino acids. Trimming removed 4 bases from V and 3 bases from J; junction bases left unmatched: 3. This chain's CDR3 is CASSGRQGYNEQFF. CDR3 DNA: TGTGCCAGCAGTGGTCGACAGGGCTACAATGAGCAGTTCTTC.

The chain employs TRBV2 and TRBJ1-6; the D is unclear. V was pared by 6 bases and J by 5 bases, with 11 bases between. Germline V CDR1 and CDR2: SNHLY, FYNNEI. The CDR3 is 14 amino acids. In nucleotides, the CDR3 is TGTGCCAGCAGGGCTCCAAACGATAATTCACCCCTCCACTTT. Translating gives CASRAPNDNSPLHF.

The CDR3 DNA is TGCGCCAGCAGCGCCAGCCCTAACTATGGCTACACCTTC. It encodes CASSASPNYGYTF. The rearrangement links TRBV5-1 to TRBJ1-2; D is uncertain. Germline CDR1 and CDR2: SGHRS and YFSETQ. The CDR3 loop spans 13 amino acids. V was shortened by 4 bases and J by 0 bases, with 7 bases between the two germline ends.

The V and J genes are TRBV5-1 and TRBJ2-7; 9 nucleotides align to TRBD2. The junction had 8 bases not matched to a gene; V was cut back by 4 bases and J by 3 bases. The CDR3 covers 15 residues. Germline assignment: CDR1 SGHRS and CDR2 YFSETQ. CDR3 DNA sequence: TGCGCCAGCAGCCCTATAGCGGGGGCGAGCTACGAGCAGTACTTC. This translates into CASSPIAGASYEQYF.